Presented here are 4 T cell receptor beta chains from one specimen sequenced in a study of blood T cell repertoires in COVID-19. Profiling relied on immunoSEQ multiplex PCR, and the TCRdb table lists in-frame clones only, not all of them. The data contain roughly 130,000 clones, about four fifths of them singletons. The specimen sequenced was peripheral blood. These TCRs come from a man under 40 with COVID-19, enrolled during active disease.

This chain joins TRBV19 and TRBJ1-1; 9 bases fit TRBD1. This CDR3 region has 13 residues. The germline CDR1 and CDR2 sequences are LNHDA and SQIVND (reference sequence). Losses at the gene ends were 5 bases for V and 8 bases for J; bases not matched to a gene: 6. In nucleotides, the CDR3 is TGTGCCAGTAGTGCTTACGGGACAGGGGAAGCTTTCTTT. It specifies CASSAYGTGEAFF.

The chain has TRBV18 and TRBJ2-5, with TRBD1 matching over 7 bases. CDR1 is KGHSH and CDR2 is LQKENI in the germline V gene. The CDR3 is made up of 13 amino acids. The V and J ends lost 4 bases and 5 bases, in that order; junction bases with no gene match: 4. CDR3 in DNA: TGTGCCAGCTCACAGGGGACAGCGGAGACCCAGTACTTC. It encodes CASSQGTAETQYF.

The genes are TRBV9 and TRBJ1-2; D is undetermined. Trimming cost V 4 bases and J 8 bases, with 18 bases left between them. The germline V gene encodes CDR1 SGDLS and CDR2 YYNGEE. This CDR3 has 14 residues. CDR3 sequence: CASSTRRTSEGYTF. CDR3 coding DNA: TGTGCCAGCAGCACTCGACGAACATCGGAGGGCTACACCTTC.

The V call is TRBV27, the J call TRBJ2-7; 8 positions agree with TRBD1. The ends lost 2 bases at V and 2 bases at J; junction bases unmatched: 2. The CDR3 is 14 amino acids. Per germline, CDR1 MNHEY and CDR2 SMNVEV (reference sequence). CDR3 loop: CASSLGTGPYEQYF. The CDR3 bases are TGTGCCAGCAGTTTAGGGACAGGACCCTACGAGCAGTACTTC.